The 9 T cell receptor beta chains below were found in one sample sequenced in a study of tissue T cells after allogeneic stem cell transplantation. Only in-frame clones appear in the TCRdb table, and some are missing; sequencing was by immunoSEQ multiplex PCR. This table has tens of thousands of clones, approximately 77% appearing once. Sample: spleen. The source is a female BALB/c mouse in good health. This line is of MHC haplotype H2-d.

To note about this clone: Genes and germline are mouse. The missing CDR3 end, 1 residue past where the read stops, is filled in from the germline J gene. The chain carries TRBV4 and TRBJ2-2; D gene unclear. The CDR3 extends over 13 amino acids. Deletions cut 6 bases from V and 1 base from J, with 6 bases between. The germline gives CDR1 LGHDT, CDR2 YNNKQL (reference sequence). CDR3 residues: CASSHRNTGQLYF. Partial CDR3 DNA: TGTGCCAGCAGTCACAGAAACACCGGGCAGCTCTAC.

This clone was found a few times. Here the gene names and germline are mouse. The read is 1 residue too short to cover the CDR3 end, so that end is filled in from the germline J gene. The chain couples TRBV13-1 to TRBJ2-7, with 8 bases identical to TRBD2. The CDR3 is 13 amino acids. The germline gives CDR1 NSHNY, CDR2 SYGAGN. V lost 0 bases, J lost 7 bases, and 3 bases stayed unmatched. CDR3 region: CASSDEGGLEQYF. The covered CDR3 bases are TGTGCCAGCAGTGATGAGGGGGGGCTGGAACAGTAC.

As regards this clone: The genes are named according to mouse. The read ends 1 residue before the CDR3 terminus; that terminus is restored from the germline J gene. Other DNA sequences within the sample encode an identical CDR3. J is TRBJ2-5 and V is TRBV14; 7 bases align to TRBD2. From germline, CDR1 is SGHDT and CDR2 FRDEAV. V lost 0 bases to trimming and J lost 3 bases; unmatched junction nucleotides: 1. This CDR3 spans 14 amino acids. CDR3 protein: CASSFWGGQDTQYF. The DNA read from the CDR3 is TGTGCCAGCAGTTTCTGGGGGGGACAAGACACCCAGTAC. Combining the CDR3 with reference TRBV14 and TRBJ2-5 gives the whole variable domain EAGVTQSPRYAVLQEGQAVSFWCDPISGHDTLYWYQQPRDQGPQLLVYFRDEAVIDNSQLPSDRFSAVRPKGTNSTLKIQSAKQGDTATYLCASSFWGGQDTQYFGPGTRLLVL.

This clone was seen only a few times. Each gene name is a mouse one. The missing CDR3 end, 1 residue past where the read stops, is filled in from the germline J gene. The chain employs TRBV19 and TRBJ2-7, with D uncertain. Germline V CDR1 and CDR2: FNHDT, SITEND (reference sequence). This CDR3 is built from 13 residues. Trimming cost V 5 bases and J 0 bases, with 9 bases left between them. The CDR3 sequence is CASRNRSSYEQYF. The part of the CDR3 DNA that was read is TGTGCCAGCAGAAATAGGAGCTCCTATGAACAGTAC.

As to this clone: The genes are named according to mouse. The sequence runs out 1 residue before the end of the CDR3; the remainder is reconstructed from the germline J gene. The rearrangement joins TRBV19 to TRBJ2-7, with 10 bases identical to TRBD2. Germline-derived CDR1 and CDR2 are FNHDT and SITEND (reference sequence). Trimming took 6 bases from V and 3 from J; bases not matched to a gene: 3. The CDR3 runs 13 residues. The CDR3 spells CASKNWGGYEQYF. CDR3 DNA, as far as it was read: TGTGCCAGCAAGAACTGGGGGGGCTATGAACAGTAC.

This clone was picked up a small number of times. Germline and genes here are mouse. Coverage ceases 1 residue before the CDR3 finishes, and the germline J gene fills in the end. This rearrangement joins TRBV13-3 to TRBJ2-7; TRBD2 matches at 10 bases. The germline CDR1 and CDR2 sequences are NNHDY and SYVADS. CDR3 size: 14 residues. The V gene end was trimmed by 2 bases and the J gene end by 4 bases; junction bases not matched to a gene: 3. Partial CDR3 DNA: TGTGCCAGCAGTGAGCGGACTGGGGGTTATGAACAGTAC. Protein: CASSERTGGYEQY. The full CDR3 sequence reads CASSERTGGYEQYF.

This clone was found a few times. Any gene name here is a mouse gene name. Read sequence stops 1 residue before the CDR3 end, and the germline J gene provides the missing end. The rearrangement joins TRBV20 to TRBJ2-7; 7 positions agree with TRBD1. Germline V gives CDR1 GFQATS, CDR2 STVNSAI. The CDR3 contains 13 residues. V lost 3 bases and J lost 0; bases outside the gene matches: 2. CDR3 sequence: CGASPGGSYEQYF. Partial CDR3 DNA: TGTGGTGCTAGCCCAGGGGGCTCCTATGAACAGTAC.

This clone occurred once. The gene names given are mouse names. With the read ending 1 residue before the CDR3 end, the germline J gene is used to fill in that end. The genes are TRBV13-1 and TRBJ2-5; D may match TRBD1 or TRBD2 (5 bases each). V lost 3 bases and J lost 0, with 8 bases in between. The CDR3 length is 14 residues. Germline CDR1 and CDR2: NSHNY and SYGAGN. The CDR3 region is CASSGRDNQDTQYF. CDR3 bases read: TGTGCCAGCAGTGGCCGGGACAACCAAGACACCCAGTAC.

Worth noting for this clone: The gene names given are mouse names. With the read ending 1 residue before the CDR3 end, the germline J gene is used to fill in that end. This rearrangement joins TRBV19 to TRBJ2-2, with 8 nucleotides matching TRBD1. Losses at the gene ends were 5 bases for V and 1 base for J; bases not matched to a gene: 7. This CDR3 region has 16 residues. Per the germline V gene, CDR1 is FNHDT and CDR2 is SITEND (reference sequence). Here the CDR3 reads CASSPGTGKNTGQLYF. The CDR3 bases that were read are TGTGCCAGCAGCCCCGGGACAGGAAAAAACACCGGGCAGCTCTAC.